A selection of T cell receptor beta chains follows, all from one sample in a study of T cell changes during pregnancy in multiple sclerosis. Sequencing used immunoSEQ multiplex PCR; TCRdb keeps in-frame clones, though not all of them. The sample comprises about 48,000 clones, roughly 88% of which are singletons, and about 1.2% rests with the top ten. The source material was CD4+ T cells from peripheral blood mononuclear cells, sampled in the second trimester of pregnancy. The receptors were gathered from a female donor with multiple sclerosis, enrolled in a pregnancy study. The CDR3 runs from the conserved cysteine through the conserved F or W. The order of the fields is V gene, D gene, clone size, J gene, CDR3 DNA, CDR3 protein. D genes are given only for firm matches. Clone size, where shown, is once, few, many, or a class for clones that have expanded.

v_call: TRBV4-2; d_call: TRBD2; clone_size: -; j_call: TRBJ2-7; cdr3_nt: TGTGCCAGCAGCCAAGATATAGCGGGAGGGAACTACGAGCAGTACTTC; cdr3_aa: CASSQDIAGGNYEQYF
v_call: TRBV2; d_call: TRBD2; clone_size: -; j_call: TRBJ2-7; cdr3_nt: TGTGCCAGCAGCGGAGGGACTAGCGGGAAGAGCTCCTACGAGCAGTACTTC; cdr3_aa: CASSGGTSGKSSYEQYF
v_call: TRBV14; d_call: TRBD1; clone_size: -; j_call: TRBJ1-1; cdr3_nt: TGTGCCAGCAGCAGGGACAGACTCTCTGAAGCTTTCTTT; cdr3_aa: CASSRDRLSEAFF
v_call: TRBV5-5; d_call: TRBD1; clone_size: -; j_call: TRBJ1-5; cdr3_nt: TGTGCCAGCACCAATCTAGGGACAGGCAATCAGCCCCAGCATTTT; cdr3_aa: CASTNLGTGNQPQHF
v_call: TRBV27; d_call: -; clone_size: -; j_call: TRBJ2-6; cdr3_nt: TGTGCCAGCAGCCCGCAGGGGTATGGGGCCAACGTCCTGACTTTC; cdr3_aa: CASSPQGYGANVLTF
v_call: TRBV5-6; d_call: TRBD1; clone_size: -; j_call: TRBJ1-2; cdr3_nt: TGTGCCAGCAGCCCGACAGGGGGCCGCGGCTACACCTTC; cdr3_aa: CASSPTGGRGYTF
v_call: TRBV28; d_call: -; clone_size: -; j_call: TRBJ1-2; cdr3_nt: TGTGCCAGCAGTTTGCGCATGCCCAGACATGTACGCTACACCTTC; cdr3_aa: CASSLRMPRHVRYTF
v_call: TRBV7-2; d_call: TRBD1; clone_size: -; j_call: TRBJ1-5; cdr3_nt: TGTGCCAGCAGCCAGGACAGGGTCCAGCCCCAGCATTTT; cdr3_aa: CASSQDRVQPQHF
v_call: TRBV27; d_call: TRBD2; clone_size: once; j_call: TRBJ2-3; cdr3_nt: TGTGCCAGCAGTTTCGTGCGGGAGGGTCCCGATACGCAGTATTTT; cdr3_aa: CASSFVREGPDTQYF
v_call: TRBV5-4; d_call: TRBD2; clone_size: -; j_call: TRBJ2-4; cdr3_nt: TGTGCCAGCAGCTTGGCTGGGCTAGCGGGAGCCAAAAACATTCAGTACTTC; cdr3_aa: CASSLAGLAGAKNIQYF
v_call: TRBV10-3; d_call: -; clone_size: -; j_call: TRBJ1-3; cdr3_nt: TGTGCCATCAGTGGGATATCCCCTGCTAGCTCTGGAAACACCATATATTTT; cdr3_aa: CAISGISPASSGNTIYF
v_call: TRBV23-1; d_call: TRBD1; clone_size: -; j_call: TRBJ2-5; cdr3_nt: TGCGCCAGCAGTCTCGAGGGGGCGAACTACCAAGAGACCCAGTACTTC; cdr3_aa: CASSLEGANYQETQYF
v_call: TRBV10-3; d_call: TRBD1; clone_size: -; j_call: TRBJ1-1; cdr3_nt: TGTGCCATGCAGCGGACAGGGGGTAAAGAGGGCACTGAAGCTTTCTTT; cdr3_aa: CAMQRTGGKEGTEAFF
v_call: TRBV6-6; d_call: TRBD2; clone_size: once; j_call: TRBJ2-7; cdr3_nt: TGTGCCAGCAGGCCCCTAGCGGGAGGGCTCGGCGAGCAGTACTTC; cdr3_aa: CASRPLAGGLGEQYF
v_call: TRBV5-6; d_call: -; clone_size: -; j_call: TRBJ2-5; cdr3_nt: TGTGCCAGCAGCGACCGGGAATTTCAAGAGACCCAGTACTTC; cdr3_aa: CASSDREFQETQYF
v_call: TRBV29-1; d_call: TRBD2; clone_size: -; j_call: TRBJ2-3; cdr3_nt: TGCAGCGCCCCGGGACTAGCGGGAGCAGATACGCAGTATTTT; cdr3_aa: CSAPGLAGADTQYF
v_call: TRBV5-1; d_call: TRBD2; clone_size: -; j_call: TRBJ2-7; cdr3_nt: TGCGCCAGCAGCCCACTAGGACTAGCGAATTCCTACGAGCAGTACTTC; cdr3_aa: CASSPLGLANSYEQYF
v_call: TRBV18; d_call: TRBD2; clone_size: -; j_call: TRBJ2-4; cdr3_nt: TGTGCCAGCTCACCTCCAGAAGGCGCTAGCGGGGGGAACATTCAGTACTTC; cdr3_aa: CASSPPEGASGGNIQYF
v_call: TRBV5-6; d_call: -; clone_size: -; j_call: TRBJ2-2; cdr3_nt: TGTGCCAGCAGCTTGGTTAGCGTCAACACCGGGGAGCTGTTTTTT; cdr3_aa: CASSLVSVNTGELFF